These 10 T cell receptor beta chains share one sample of origin, sequenced in a study of cytomegalovirus exposure and HLA in healthy donors. Assay: immunoSEQ multiplex PCR; the TCRdb copy retains only in-frame clones and omits some. The sample yields about 120,000 clones, 89% seen once. Sequenced: PBMCs. The receptor source for this set is a young woman in good health and CMV-seronegative.

This clone appeared once. The chain combines TRBV7-2 with TRBJ2-7, with D possibly TRBD2 on 6 matching bases. This CDR3 region has 17 residues. Trimming took off 1 base at V and 2 bases at J, with 18 bases between the two ends. Germline V gene lookup returns CDR1 SGHTA and CDR2 FQGNSA. Written as DNA, the CDR3 is TGTGCCAGCAGCTTAGTTTTAAGGACTAAAACCCCCTACGAGCAGTACTTC. It codes for CASSLVLRTKTPYEQYF.

This rearrangement joins TRBV2 to TRBJ1-3, with 9 bases fitting TRBD1. This CDR3 contains 19 residues. Germline V gene data show CDR1 as SNHLY and CDR2 as FYNNEI. Trimming took 6 bases from V and 4 from J; bases not matched to a gene: 19. CDR3 DNA: TGTGCCAGCAGGGAATCCGGGACAGGGAAAGCTTGGCGGGGAAACACCATATATTTT. This sequence encodes CASRESGTGKAWRGNTIYF.

DNA of the CDR3: TGTGCCAGCAGCTGGGGGCCCACGAACACCGGGGAGCTGTTTTTT. It specifies CASSWGPTNTGELFF. The genes are TRBV9 and TRBJ2-2; perhaps TRBD1 as D (6 bases). The CDR3 runs to 15 residues. CDR1 is SGDLS and CDR2 is YYNGEE in the germline V gene. Trimming stripped 4 bases from V and 0 bases from J, with 10 bases between.

The V and J genes are TRBV5-1 and TRBJ1-1, with 7 bases aligning to TRBD1. Germline CDR1 is SGHRS and CDR2 is YFSETQ. CDR3 length: 15 residues. V shed 1 base, J shed 1 base, and the junction held 4 bases outside the gene matches. CDR3 coding DNA: TGCGCCAGCAGCTTGATGGGGACAGAGAACACTGAAGCTTTCTTT. It is translated as CASSLMGTENTEAFF.

This CDR3 is CASSPNNEPGQGTNYGYTF. CDR3 sequence (DNA): TGTGCCAGCAGCCCCAATAACGAGCCGGGACAGGGGACTAACTATGGCTACACCTTC. The chain recombines TRBV7-2 with TRBJ1-2; 10 nucleotides agree with TRBD1. J gave up 0 bases and V 5 bases, and 15 bases lay outside the gene matches. Germline V gives CDR1 SGHTA, CDR2 FQGNSA. The CDR3 length is 19 residues.

CDR3 sequence reads: CASSDLREDSGNTIYF. CDR3 bases: TGTGCCAGCAGTGATTTGAGAGAGGACTCTGGAAACACCATATATTTT. The V gene is TRBV6-1, the J gene TRBJ1-3; D remains unclear. This CDR3 is built from 16 residues. V was clipped by 3 bases and J by 0 bases, with 12 bases between them. CDR1 is MNHNS and CDR2 is SASEGT in the germline V gene.

This sequence joins TRBV5-6 and TRBJ2-5, with 7 positions matching TRBD2. J was trimmed by 4 bases and V by 4 bases; bases with no gene match: 1. The CDR3 runs to 12 residues. Germline V CDR1 and CDR2: SGHDT, YYEEEE. The CDR3 sequence: CASSRGVETQYF. In DNA form, the CDR3 reads TGTGCCAGCAGCCGGGGGGTAGAGACCCAGTACTTC.

CDR3 DNA sequence: TGTGCCAGCAGCTCCGTTGGAGGGCTTGGTACTGAAGCTTTCTTT. Protein product: CASSSVGGLGTEAFF. The genes are TRBV5-6 and TRBJ1-1, with D unresolved. The CDR3 is 15 residues long. Germline lookup yields CDR1 SGHDT and CDR2 YYEEEE. V was pared by 3 bases and J by 5 bases, with 17 bases between.

The chain uses TRBV6-6 and TRBJ2-5; D perhaps matches TRBD2 (5 bases). Germline-derived CDR1 and CDR2 are MNHNY and SVGAGI (reference sequence). The CDR3 length is 15 residues. Trimming removed 2 bases from V and 2 bases from J, with 12 bases in between. CDR3 sequence (DNA): TGTGCCAGCAGTTACAGTAACGGACTTCAAGAGACCCAGTACTTC. Encoded protein: CASSYSNGLQETQYF.

The rearrangement links TRBV10-1 to TRBJ1-6; D gene ambiguous. V was clipped by 10 bases and J by 14 bases, with 21 bases between them. There are 13 residues in the CDR3. Germline CDR1 is WNHNN and CDR2 is SYGVQD (reference sequence). CDR3 bases: TGCGCCACCGATCCCAGGAAATATAACACCCTCCACTTT. Translating it yields CATDPRKYNTLHF.